The rows below give T cell receptor beta chains drawn from one sample of a study of cytomegalovirus exposure and HLA in healthy donors. The protocol was immunoSEQ multiplex PCR, while the TCRdb copy is restricted to in-frame clones and leaves out a portion. The sample's table shows approximately 130,000 clones. Sequenced material: PBMCs. Receptors were obtained from a woman aged 55 to 70 in good health and CMV-seronegative. CDR3s include the opening cysteine and the closing phenylalanine or tryptophan. The D gene is left open where the match is weak.

-	TRBV19	TRBJ1-5	TGTGCCAGTAGTTGGTGGGATAGGGGGTCCAACCAGCCCCAGCATTTT	CASSWWDRGSNQPQHF
TRBD1	TRBV7-6	TRBJ1-6	TGTGCCAGCAGCTCAACGGGACAGGGGAAGAATTCACCCCTCCACTTT	CASSSTGQGKNSPLHF
TRBD1	TRBV19	TRBJ1-1	TGTGCCAGTAGTACAAGGGACAGGGGGAACACTGAAGCTTTCTTT	CASSTRDRGNTEAFF
-	TRBV19	TRBJ1-1	TGTGCCAGTAGCCGAGGGCTTAGCACTGAAGCTTTCTTT	CASSRGLSTEAFF
TRBD2	TRBV6-6	TRBJ2-7	TGTGCCAGCAGTTACTCTACTAGCGGGAGGTACGAGCAGTACTTC	CASSYSTSGRYEQYF
TRBD1	TRBV7-9	TRBJ1-2	TGTGCCAGCAGCTTTGGACAGGGAGTTCGGAACTATGGCTACACCTTC	CASSFGQGVRNYGYTF
TRBD1	TRBV19	TRBJ1-6	TGTGCCAGCGGGACAGGGGCAGTAATATATAATTCACCCCTCCACTTT	CASGTGAVIYNSPLHF
TRBD1	TRBV6-5	TRBJ1-1	TGTGCCAGCAGTTACTCAGGGACAGGGGGACCAGAAGCTTTCTTT	CASSYSGTGGPEAFF
TRBD2	TRBV4-1	TRBJ2-1	TGCGCCAGCAGCCAAGGTCGGGGGGGGTCCTACAATGAGCAGTTCTTC	CASSQGRGGSYNEQFF
TRBD1	TRBV9	TRBJ1-3	TGTGCCAGCAGCGTAGTGCCGGACAGGGGTCCTGGAAACACCATATATTTT	CASSVVPDRGPGNTIYF
-	TRBV25-1	TRBJ2-6	TGTGCCAGCAGTGACTTAGCTGGGGCCAACGTCCTGACTTTC	CASSDLAGANVLTF
-	TRBV7-6	TRBJ1-2	TGTGCCAGCAGCCATAAGGACAGAAATGGCTACACCTTC	CASSHKDRNGYTF
TRBD1	TRBV5-1	TRBJ2-5	TGCGCCAGCAGCTACGCCGGGACAGGGGGCGAGGAGACCCAGTACTTC	CASSYAGTGGEETQYF
-	TRBV15	TRBJ2-3	TGTGCCACCAGCAGAGATCGTTTGCTAGCCGGCCGGAATACGCAGTATTTT	CATSRDRLLAGRNTQYF
TRBD1	TRBV5-1	TRBJ2-1	TGCGCCAGCAGCTTGGGGGACAGGGAGAATGAGCAGTTCTTC	CASSLGDRENEQFF
TRBD2	TRBV2	TRBJ2-3	TGTGCCAGCAGTGATAGGCGGGGGGGCCGGGGATCAGATACGCAGTATTTT	CASSDRRGGRGSDTQYF
-	TRBV11-2	TRBJ2-7	TGTGCCAGCAGCGTTTCTTACTCCTACGAGCAGTACTTC	CASSVSYSYEQYF
TRBD1	TRBV18	TRBJ2-7	TGTGCCAGCTCACCCCCGGGACAGGGGTGGTACGAGCAGTACTTC	CASSPPGQGWYEQYF
TRBD1	TRBV5-1	TRBJ2-1	TGCGCCAGCAGCTGGGGGGCGGGACAGGGTTCCAATGAGCAGTTCTTC	CASSWGAGQGSNEQFF
TRBD2	TRBV7-2	TRBJ2-5	TGTGCCAGCAGCCCGACTAGCGGGAGGGCCCTCGAGACCCAGTACTTC	CASSPTSGRALETQYF
-	TRBV6-5	TRBJ1-1	TGTGCCAGCAGATACCGAAGGGGGGGCTGGACTGAAGCTTTCTTT	CASRYRRGGWTEAFF
TRBD2	TRBV6-5	TRBJ2-7	TGTGCCAGCAGTTACTCGACTAGCGGGAGGTCCGAGCAGTACTTC	CASSYSTSGRSEQYF
-	TRBV7-9	TRBJ2-7	TGTGCCAGCAGCCTCGAATACGAGCAGTACTTC	CASSLEYEQYF
-	TRBV27	TRBJ1-4	TGTGCCACCACCCCTACCCCGGGGTTCGGTGAAAAACTGTTTTTT	CATTPTPGFGEKLFF
-	TRBV30	TRBJ2-7	TGTGCCTGGGCATCAGGACATCCCTCCTACGAGCAGTACTTC	CAWASGHPSYEQYF
-	TRBV7-9	TRBJ2-1	TGTGCCGGCGGGGACCGCCTGGGGTCCTCCTACAATGAGCAGTTCTTC	CAGGDRLGSSYNEQFF
TRBD1	TRBV6-1	TRBJ1-6	TGTGCCAGCCTAGACAGGGGTAATTCACCCCTCCACTTT	CASLDRGNSPLHF
-	TRBV6-5	TRBJ2-5	TGTGCCAGCAAAGACAGTCAAGAGACCCAGTACTTC	CASKDSQETQYF
-	TRBV7-9	TRBJ1-1	TGTGCCAGCAGACCGGACAGTCTAAGGACTGAAGCTTTCTTT	CASRPDSLRTEAFF
-	TRBV6-5	TRBJ1-5	TGTGCCAGCAAACAAGGGGTAGGGGGCAATCAGCCCCAGCATTTT	CASKQGVGGNQPQHF
TRBD1	TRBV5-1	TRBJ1-1	TGCGCCAGCAGCCATATGAAACAGGGGCTCGATGAAGCTTTCTTT	CASSHMKQGLDEAFF
TRBD1	TRBV5-6	TRBJ1-2	TGTGCCAGCAGGTCGGGACAGGTCGACTATGGCTACACCTTC	CASRSGQVDYGYTF
-	TRBV28	TRBJ1-3	TGTGCCAGCAGTGGAGGAGGGGAATCTGGAAACACCATATATTTT	CASSGGGESGNTIYF